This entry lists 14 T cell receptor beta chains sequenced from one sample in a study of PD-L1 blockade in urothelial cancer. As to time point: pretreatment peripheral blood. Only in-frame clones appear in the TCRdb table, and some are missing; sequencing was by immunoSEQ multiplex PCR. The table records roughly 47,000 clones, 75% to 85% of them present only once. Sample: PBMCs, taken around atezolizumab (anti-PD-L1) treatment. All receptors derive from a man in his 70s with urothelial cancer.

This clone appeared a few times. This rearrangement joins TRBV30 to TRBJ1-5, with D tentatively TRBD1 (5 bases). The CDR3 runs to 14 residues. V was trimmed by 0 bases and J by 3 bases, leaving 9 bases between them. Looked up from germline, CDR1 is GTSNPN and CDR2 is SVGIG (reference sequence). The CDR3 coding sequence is TGTGCCTGGAGTGTGGGACTCGTCAATCAGCCCCAGCATTTT. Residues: CAWSVGLVNQPQHF.

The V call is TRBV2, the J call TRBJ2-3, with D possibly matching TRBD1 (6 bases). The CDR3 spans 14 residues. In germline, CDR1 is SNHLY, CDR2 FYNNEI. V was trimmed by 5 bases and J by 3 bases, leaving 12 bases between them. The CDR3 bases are TGTGCCAGCAGTCTAAGAGGGGGTACAGATACGCAGTATTTT. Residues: CASSLRGGTDTQYF. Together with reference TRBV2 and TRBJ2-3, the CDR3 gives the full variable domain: EPEVTQTPSHQVTQMGQEVILRCVPISNHLYFYWYRQILGQKVEFLVSFYNNEISEKSEIFDDQFSVERPDGSNFTLKIRSTKLEDSAMYFCASSLRGGTDTQYFGPGTRLTVL.

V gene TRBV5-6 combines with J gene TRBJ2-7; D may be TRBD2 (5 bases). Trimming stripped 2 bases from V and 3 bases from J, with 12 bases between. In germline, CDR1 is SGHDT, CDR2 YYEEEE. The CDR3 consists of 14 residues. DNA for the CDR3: TGTGCCAGCAGCTTCAGGACTGACTACTACGAGCAGTACTTC. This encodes CASSFRTDYYEQYF.

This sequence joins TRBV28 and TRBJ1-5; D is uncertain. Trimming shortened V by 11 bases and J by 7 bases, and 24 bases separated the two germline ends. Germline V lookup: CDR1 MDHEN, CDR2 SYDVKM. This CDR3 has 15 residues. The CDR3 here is CASVAQNGRRQPQHF. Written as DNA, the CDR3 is TGTGCCTCCGTGGCACAGAACGGAAGGAGGCAGCCCCAGCATTTT.

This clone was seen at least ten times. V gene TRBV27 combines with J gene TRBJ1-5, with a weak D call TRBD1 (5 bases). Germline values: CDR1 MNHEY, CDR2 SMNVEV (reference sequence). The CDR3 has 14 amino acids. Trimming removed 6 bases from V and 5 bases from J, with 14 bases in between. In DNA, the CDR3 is TGTGCCAGCAGCGAGACAGCCCCGGATCAGCCCCAGCATTTT. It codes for CASSETAPDQPQHF.

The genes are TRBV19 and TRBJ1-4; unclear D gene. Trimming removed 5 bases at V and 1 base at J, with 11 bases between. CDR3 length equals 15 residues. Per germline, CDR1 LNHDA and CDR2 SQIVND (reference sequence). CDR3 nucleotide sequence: TGTGCCAGTAGTCCTCAAGGAGGAACTAATGAAAAACTGTTTTTT. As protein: CASSPQGGTNEKLFF.

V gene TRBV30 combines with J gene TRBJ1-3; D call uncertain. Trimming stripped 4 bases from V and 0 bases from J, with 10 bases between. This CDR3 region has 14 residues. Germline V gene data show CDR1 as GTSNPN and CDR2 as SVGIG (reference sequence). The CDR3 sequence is CAWNPVSSGNTIYF. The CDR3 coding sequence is TGTGCCTGGAACCCGGTTAGCTCTGGAAACACCATATATTTT.

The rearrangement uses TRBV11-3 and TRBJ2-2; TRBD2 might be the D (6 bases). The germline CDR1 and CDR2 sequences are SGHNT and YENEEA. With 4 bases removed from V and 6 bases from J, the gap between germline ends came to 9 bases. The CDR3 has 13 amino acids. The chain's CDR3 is CASSSQRAGELFF. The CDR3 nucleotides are TGTGCCAGCAGCTCACAGCGGGCCGGGGAGCTGTTTTTT.

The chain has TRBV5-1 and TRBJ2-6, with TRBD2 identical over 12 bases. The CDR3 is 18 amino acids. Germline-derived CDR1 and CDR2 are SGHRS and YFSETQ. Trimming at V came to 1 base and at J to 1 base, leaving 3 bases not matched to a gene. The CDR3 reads CASSLRLAGESGANVLTF. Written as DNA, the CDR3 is TGCGCCAGCAGCTTGCGACTAGCGGGAGAATCTGGGGCCAACGTCCTGACTTTC.

The DNA of the CDR3 is TGCAGCACTCGATCAGGGTTATCTAATGAAAAACTGTTTTTT. The encoded protein is CSTRSGLSNEKLFF. V usage is TRBV29-1 and J usage is TRBJ1-4, with D possibly matching TRBD1 (5 bases). The V and J ends lost 8 bases and 3 bases respectively, with 16 bases between them. Germline CDR1 and CDR2: SQVTM and ANQGSEA. The CDR3 spans 14 residues. The full variable domain, with the rest looked up from reference TRBV29-1 and TRBJ1-4, is SAVISQKPSRDICQRGTSLTIQCQVDSQVTMMFWYRQQPGQSLTLIATANQGSEATYESGFVIDKFPISRPNLTFSTLTVSNMSPEDSSIYLCSTRSGLSNEKLFFGSGTQLSVL.

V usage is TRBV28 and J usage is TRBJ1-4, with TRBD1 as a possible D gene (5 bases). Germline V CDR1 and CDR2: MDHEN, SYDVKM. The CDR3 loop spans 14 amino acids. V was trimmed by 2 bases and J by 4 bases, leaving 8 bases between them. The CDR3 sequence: CASSLGGVNEKLFF. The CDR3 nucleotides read TGTGCCAGCAGTTTAGGAGGGGTTAATGAAAAACTGTTTTTT.

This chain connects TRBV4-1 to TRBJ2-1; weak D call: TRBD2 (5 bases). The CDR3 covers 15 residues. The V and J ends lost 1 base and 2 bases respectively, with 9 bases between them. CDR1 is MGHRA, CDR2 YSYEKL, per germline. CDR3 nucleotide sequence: TGCGCCAGCAGCCAAGGCGGAGGAACCTACAATGAGCAGTTCTTC. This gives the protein CASSQGGGTYNEQFF.

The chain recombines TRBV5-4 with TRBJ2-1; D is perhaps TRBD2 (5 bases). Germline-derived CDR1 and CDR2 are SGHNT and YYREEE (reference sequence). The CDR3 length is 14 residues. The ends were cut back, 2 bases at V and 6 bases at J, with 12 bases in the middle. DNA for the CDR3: TGTGCCAGCAGCTTTAACACTGGAGGCAATGAGCAGTTCTTC. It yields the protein CASSFNTGGNEQFF. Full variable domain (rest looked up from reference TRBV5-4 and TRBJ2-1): ETGVTQSPTHLIKTRGQQVTLRCSSQSGHNTVSWYQQALGQGPQFIFQYYREEENGRGNFPPRFSGLQFPNYSSELNVNALELDDSALYLCASSFNTGGNEQFFGPGTRLTVL.

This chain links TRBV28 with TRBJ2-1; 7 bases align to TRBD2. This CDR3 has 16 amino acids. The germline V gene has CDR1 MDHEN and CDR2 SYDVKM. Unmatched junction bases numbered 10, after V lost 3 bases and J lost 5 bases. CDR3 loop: CASSFAGAMGHNEQFF. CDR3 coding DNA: TGTGCCAGCAGTTTTGCGGGAGCGATGGGGCACAATGAGCAGTTCTTC.